This TCR beta chain was documented in a study of radiation and T cells in renal cell carcinoma. This table comes from immunoSEQ multiplex PCR, and its TCRdb copy is limited to in-frame clones, with some not included. The data contain about 13,000 clones, 30% to 35% of them singletons. This CDR3 comprises 16 residues. The germline V gene has CDR1 SGHRS and CDR2 YFSETQ. Trimming shortened V by 0 bases and J by 1 base, and 13 bases separated the two germline ends. Specified treatment: 15 Gy SBRT to primary tumor, nephrectomy 4 weeks later. Nephrectomy followed 15 Gy stereotactic body radiation by 4 weeks. This clone showed up just once. Its antigen is not known. The study, taken as a whole, reports: Irradiated tumors had higher TCR clonality than control tumors.

The chain links TRBV5-1 to TRBJ1-1; no clear D gene. The receptor comes from a man in his sixties with renal cell carcinoma. The sequences come from tumor tissue, collected from a patient whose treatment included radiotherapy and nephrectomy. Here the CDR3 reads CASSLAGSYGNTEAFF. CDR3 sequence (DNA): TGCGCCAGCAGCTTGGCGGGGTCCTACGGGAACACTGAAGCTTTCTTT.